This T cell receptor (beta chain) derives from a study of shared clonotypes between healthy human individuals. Sorted-subset replicate PCR reactions were performed with about 200 ng DNA, corresponding to roughly 29,000 T cell genomes. Method: immunoSEQ multiplex PCR; TCRdb's copy keeps in-frame clones and lacks some. Of some 2,400,000 clones listed, approximately 94% are singletons. Points from the study as a whole: Although depth was large, rarefaction showed that sequencing of the sorted subsets was incomplete.

To note about this clone: Antigen unknown.

A CD45RA+ naive subset and a CD45RA-negative memory subset were split from CD4+ cells. Per germline, CDR1 SGHNT and CDR2 YENEEA. The ends lost 1 base at V and 2 bases at J; junction bases unmatched: 2. The length of the CDR3 is 15 residues. Source material: naive CD4+ T cells sorted from blood. The subset here: CD45RA+ positively selected. This clonotype originated in a man between 18 and 29 years old in good health. The rearrangement links TRBV11-3 to TRBJ2-1; 7 bases agree with TRBD1. This CDR3 reads CASSLGDSPYNEQFF. Written as DNA, the CDR3 is TGTGCCAGCAGCTTAGGGGACAGTCCCTACAATGAGCAGTTCTTC.